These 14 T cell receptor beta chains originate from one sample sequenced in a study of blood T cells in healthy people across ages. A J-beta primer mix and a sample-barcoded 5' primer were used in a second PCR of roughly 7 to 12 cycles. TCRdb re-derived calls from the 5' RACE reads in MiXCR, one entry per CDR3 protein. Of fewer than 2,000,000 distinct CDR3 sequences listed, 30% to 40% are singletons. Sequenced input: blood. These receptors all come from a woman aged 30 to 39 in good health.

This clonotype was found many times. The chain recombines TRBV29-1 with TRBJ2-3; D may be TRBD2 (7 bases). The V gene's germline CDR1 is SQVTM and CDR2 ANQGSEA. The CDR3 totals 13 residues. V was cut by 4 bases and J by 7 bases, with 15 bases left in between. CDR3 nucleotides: TGCAGCGTTGCCGGGGGGCGGTCGAATACGCAGTATTTT. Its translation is CSVAGGRSNTQYF.

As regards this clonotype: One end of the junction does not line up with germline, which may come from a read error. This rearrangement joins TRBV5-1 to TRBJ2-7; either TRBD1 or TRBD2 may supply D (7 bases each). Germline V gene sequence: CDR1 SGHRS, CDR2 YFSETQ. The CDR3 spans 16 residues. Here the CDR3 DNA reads TGCGACAGCAGCTGGACCCCAGGGGGGGTATCCTACGAGCAGTACTTC. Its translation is CDSSWTPGGVSYEQYF.

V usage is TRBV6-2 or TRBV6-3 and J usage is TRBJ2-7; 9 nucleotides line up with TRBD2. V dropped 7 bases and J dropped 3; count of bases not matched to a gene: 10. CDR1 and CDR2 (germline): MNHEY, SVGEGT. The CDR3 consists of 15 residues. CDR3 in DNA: TGTGCCAGCATCCGTTCTAGCGGGAACTACTACGAGCAGTACTTC. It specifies CASIRSSGNYYEQYF.

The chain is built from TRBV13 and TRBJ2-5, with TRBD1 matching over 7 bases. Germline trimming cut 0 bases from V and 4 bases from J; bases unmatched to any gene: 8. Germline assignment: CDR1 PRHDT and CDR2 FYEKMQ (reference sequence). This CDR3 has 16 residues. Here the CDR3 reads CASSLGPGQTGETQYF. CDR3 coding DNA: TGTGCCAGCAGCTTAGGCCCGGGACAGACGGGAGAGACCCAGTACTTC.

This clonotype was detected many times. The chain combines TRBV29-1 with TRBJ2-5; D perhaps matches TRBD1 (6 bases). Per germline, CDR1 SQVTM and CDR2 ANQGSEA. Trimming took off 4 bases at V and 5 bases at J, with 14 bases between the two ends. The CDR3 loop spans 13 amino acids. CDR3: CSVGDISRETQYF. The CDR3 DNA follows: TGCAGCGTTGGGGACATCTCTAGGGAGACCCAGTACTTC.

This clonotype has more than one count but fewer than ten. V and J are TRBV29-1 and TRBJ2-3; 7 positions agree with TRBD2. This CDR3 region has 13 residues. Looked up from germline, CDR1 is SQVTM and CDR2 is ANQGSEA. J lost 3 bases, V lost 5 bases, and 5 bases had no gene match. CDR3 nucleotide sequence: TGCAGCGTTCGGGGGGTGGCAACAGATACGCAGTATTTT. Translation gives CSVRGVATDTQYF.

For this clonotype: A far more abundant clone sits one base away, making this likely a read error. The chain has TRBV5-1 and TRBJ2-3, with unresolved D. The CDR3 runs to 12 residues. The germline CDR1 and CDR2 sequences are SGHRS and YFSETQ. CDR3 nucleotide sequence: TGCGTCAGCAGCTTGGCCGCAGATACGCAGTATTTT. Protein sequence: CVSSLAADTQYF.

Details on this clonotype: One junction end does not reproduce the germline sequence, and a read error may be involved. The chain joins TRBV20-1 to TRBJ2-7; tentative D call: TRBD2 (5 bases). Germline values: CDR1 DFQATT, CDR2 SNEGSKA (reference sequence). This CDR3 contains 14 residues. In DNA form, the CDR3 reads TGCAGTGCTAGAGGGTTCGCGGGCTCCTGCGAGCAGTACTTC. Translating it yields CSARGFAGSCEQYF.

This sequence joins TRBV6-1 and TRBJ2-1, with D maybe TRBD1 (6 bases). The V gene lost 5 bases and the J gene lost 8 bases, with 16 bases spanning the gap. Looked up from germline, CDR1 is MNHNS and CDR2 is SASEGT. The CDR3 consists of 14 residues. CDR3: CASSRQTGPYEQFF. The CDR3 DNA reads TGTGCCAGCAGTCGGCAAACAGGGCCGTATGAGCAGTTCTTC.

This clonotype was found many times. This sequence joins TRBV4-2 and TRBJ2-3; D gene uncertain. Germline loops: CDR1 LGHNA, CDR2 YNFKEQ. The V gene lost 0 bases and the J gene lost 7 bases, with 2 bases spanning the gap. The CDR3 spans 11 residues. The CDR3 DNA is TGTGCCAGCAGCCAAGAACATACGCAGTATTTT. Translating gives CASSQEHTQYF.

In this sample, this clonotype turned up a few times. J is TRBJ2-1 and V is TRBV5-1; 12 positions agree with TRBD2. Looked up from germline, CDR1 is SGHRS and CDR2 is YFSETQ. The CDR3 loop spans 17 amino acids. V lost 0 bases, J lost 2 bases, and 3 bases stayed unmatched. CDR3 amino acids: CASSLVASGRAYNEQFF. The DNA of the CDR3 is TGCGCCAGCAGCTTGGTTGCTAGCGGGAGGGCCTACAATGAGCAGTTCTTC.

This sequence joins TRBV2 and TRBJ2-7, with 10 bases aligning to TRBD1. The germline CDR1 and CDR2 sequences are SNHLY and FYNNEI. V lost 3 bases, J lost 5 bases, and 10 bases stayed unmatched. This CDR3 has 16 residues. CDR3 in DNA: TGTGCCAGCAGTGATCCAGGACAGGGGGTAGTTGACGAGCAGTACTTC. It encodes CASSDPGQGVVDEQYF.

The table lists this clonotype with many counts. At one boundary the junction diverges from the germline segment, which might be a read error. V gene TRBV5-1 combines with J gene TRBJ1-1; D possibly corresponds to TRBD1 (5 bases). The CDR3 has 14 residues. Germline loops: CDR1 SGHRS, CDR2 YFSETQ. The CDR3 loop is CASSLARGGTEAFF. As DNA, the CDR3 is TGTGCCAGCAGTTTAGCGCGTGGGGGCACTGAAGCTTTCTTT.

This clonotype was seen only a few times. The chain's CDR3 is CASSESLLDPYVQYF. The CDR3 bases are TGCGCCAGCAGTGAGTCGTTACTAGATCCCTACGTGCAGTACTTC. This chain joins TRBV10-1 and TRBJ2-5; D might be TRBD2 (5 bases). The V gene lost 0 bases and the J gene lost 11 bases, with 19 bases spanning the gap. Germline V gene sequence: CDR1 WNHNN, CDR2 SYGVQD (reference sequence). The CDR3 is 15 residues long.